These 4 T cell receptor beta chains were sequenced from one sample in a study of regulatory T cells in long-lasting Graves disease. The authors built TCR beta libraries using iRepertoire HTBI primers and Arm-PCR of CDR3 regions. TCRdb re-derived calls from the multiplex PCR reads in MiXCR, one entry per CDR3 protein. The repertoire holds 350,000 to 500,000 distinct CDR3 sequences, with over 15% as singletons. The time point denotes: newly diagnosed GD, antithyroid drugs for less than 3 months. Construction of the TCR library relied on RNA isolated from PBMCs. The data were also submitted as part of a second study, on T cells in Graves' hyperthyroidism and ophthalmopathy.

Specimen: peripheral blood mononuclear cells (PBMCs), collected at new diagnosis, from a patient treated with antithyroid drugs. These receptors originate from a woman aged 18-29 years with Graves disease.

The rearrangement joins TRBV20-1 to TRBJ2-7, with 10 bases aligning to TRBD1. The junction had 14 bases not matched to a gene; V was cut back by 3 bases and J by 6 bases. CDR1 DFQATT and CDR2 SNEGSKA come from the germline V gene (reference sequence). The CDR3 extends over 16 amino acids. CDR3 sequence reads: CSASPFMRQGAGEQYF. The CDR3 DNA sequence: TGCAGTGCTAGTCCCTTTATGCGACAGGGGGCCGGCGAGCAGTACTTC.

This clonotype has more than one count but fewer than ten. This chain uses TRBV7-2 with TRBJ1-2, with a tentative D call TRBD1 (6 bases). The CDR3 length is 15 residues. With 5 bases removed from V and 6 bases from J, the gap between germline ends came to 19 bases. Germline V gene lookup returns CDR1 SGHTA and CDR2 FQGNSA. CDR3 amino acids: CASSIPGHPRDGYTF. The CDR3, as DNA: TGTGCCAGCAGCATTCCGGGACATCCTCGGGATGGCTACACCTTC.

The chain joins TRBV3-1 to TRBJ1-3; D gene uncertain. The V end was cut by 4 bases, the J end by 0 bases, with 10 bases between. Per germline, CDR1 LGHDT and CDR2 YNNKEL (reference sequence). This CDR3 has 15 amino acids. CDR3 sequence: CASSLLVSSGNTIYF. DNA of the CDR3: TGTGCCAGCAGCCTTCTTGTGAGCTCTGGAAACACCATATATTTT.

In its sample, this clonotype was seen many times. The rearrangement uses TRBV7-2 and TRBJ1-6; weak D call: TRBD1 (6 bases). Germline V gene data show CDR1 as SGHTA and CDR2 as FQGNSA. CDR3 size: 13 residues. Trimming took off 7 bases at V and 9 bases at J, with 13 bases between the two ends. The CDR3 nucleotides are TGTGCCAGCACTATACAGGGCAGTTCACCCCTCCACTTT. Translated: CASTIQGSSPLHF.